This note documents a single TCR beta chain sequence. Its target is unknown. These data are taken from a study of OX40 agonist ivuxolimab in advanced cancers. The overall study: Averaging about 60 years in age, with a range of about 23 to 79, the cohort was approximately 84% male. General study findings and limits: Some nonresponders likewise displayed low normalized T-cell clonal expansion.

Profiled with immunoSEQ multiplex PCR; TCRdb holds only in-frame clones, not every one. The sample holds about 72,000 clones, more than 65% seen once. CDR1 is MNHNY and CDR2 is SVGAGI in the germline V gene (reference sequence). The ends were cut back, 5 bases at V and 6 bases at J, with 11 bases in the middle. The length of the CDR3 is 13 residues. The V call is TRBV6-6, the J call TRBJ1-5; no definite D call. The input for sequencing was CD4+ or CD8+ T cells sorted from blood, taken in a trial of the OX40 agonist ivuxolimab. The clonotype originates from an adult with an advanced solid tumor such as melanoma, head and neck, liver or kidney cancer. DNA for the CDR3: TGTGCCAGCAGTCTAGAGGAAGGTCAGCCCCAGCATTTT. Amino acid sequence: CASSLEEGQPQHF.